This T cell receptor beta chain derives from a study of T cell responses to AZD1222 COVID-19 vaccine. Study-level results: The sample set comprised mostly white British donors with more females, and clonal diversity was possibly underestimated.

Per the germline V gene, CDR1 is GTSNPN and CDR2 is SVGIG (reference sequence). The CDR3 extends over 12 amino acids. With 3 bases removed from V and 8 bases from J, the gap between germline ends came to 11 bases. Of note for this clone: The antigen is undetermined.

TCRdb's table, derived via immunoSEQ multiplex PCR, lists solely in-frame clones and lacks some. The table includes 150,000 to 200,000 clones, roughly 92% detected once. The sequence was collected from an adult who received the AZD1222 COVID-19 vaccine. The material was peripheral blood, obtained 28 days after the second AZD1222 dose. The chain has TRBV30 and TRBJ1-3; D gene unclear. For the CDR3, the DNA is TGTGCCTGGAGCGCCGTTGAAGACACCATATATTTT. Its translation: CAWSAVEDTIYF.